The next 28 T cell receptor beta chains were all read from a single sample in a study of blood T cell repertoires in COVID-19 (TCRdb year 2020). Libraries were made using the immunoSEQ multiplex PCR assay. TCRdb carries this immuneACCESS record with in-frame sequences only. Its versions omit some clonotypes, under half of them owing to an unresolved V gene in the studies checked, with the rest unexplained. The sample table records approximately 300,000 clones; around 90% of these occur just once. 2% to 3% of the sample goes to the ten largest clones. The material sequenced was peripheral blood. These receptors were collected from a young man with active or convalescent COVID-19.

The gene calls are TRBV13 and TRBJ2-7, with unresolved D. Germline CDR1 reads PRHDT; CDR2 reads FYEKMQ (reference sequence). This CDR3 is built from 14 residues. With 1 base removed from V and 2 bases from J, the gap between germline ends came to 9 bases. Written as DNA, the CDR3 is TGTGCCAGCAGCTTAGATGCAGCGACCTACGAGCAGTACTTC. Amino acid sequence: CASSLDAATYEQYF.

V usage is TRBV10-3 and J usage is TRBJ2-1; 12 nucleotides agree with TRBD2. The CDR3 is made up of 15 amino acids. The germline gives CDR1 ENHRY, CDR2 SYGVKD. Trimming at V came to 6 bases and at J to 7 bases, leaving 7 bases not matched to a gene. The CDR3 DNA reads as TGTGCCATCAGACAAGACGGGACTAGCGGGAATGAGCAGTTCTTC. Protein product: CAIRQDGTSGNEQFF.

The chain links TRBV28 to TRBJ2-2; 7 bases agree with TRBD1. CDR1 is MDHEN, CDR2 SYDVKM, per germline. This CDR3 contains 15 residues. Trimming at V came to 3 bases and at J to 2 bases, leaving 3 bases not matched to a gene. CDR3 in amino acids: CASSFGTANTGELFF. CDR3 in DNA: TGTGCCAGCAGTTTCGGGACAGCCAACACCGGGGAGCTGTTTTTT.

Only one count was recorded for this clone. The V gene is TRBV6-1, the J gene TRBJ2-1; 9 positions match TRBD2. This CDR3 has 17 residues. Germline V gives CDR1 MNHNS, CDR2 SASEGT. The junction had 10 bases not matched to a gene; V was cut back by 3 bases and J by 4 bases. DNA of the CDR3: TGTGCCAGCAGTGACGACTTAGCGGGAGTAGGTTACAATGAGCAGTTCTTC. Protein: CASSDDLAGVGYNEQFF.

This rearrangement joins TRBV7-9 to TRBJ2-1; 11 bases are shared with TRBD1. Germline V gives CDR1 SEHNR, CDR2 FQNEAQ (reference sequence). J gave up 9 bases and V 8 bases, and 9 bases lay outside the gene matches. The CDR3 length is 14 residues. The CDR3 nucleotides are TGTGCCAGCTGGGGCGGACAGGGGGCGGTTGAGCAGTTCTTC. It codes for CASWGGQGAVEQFF. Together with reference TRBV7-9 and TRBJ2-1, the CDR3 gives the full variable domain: DTGVSQNPRHKITKRGQNVTFRCDPISEHNRLYWYRQTLGQGPEFLTYFQNEAQLEKSRLLSDRFSAERPKGSFSTLEIQRTEQGDSAMYLCASWGGQGAVEQFFGPGTRLTVL.

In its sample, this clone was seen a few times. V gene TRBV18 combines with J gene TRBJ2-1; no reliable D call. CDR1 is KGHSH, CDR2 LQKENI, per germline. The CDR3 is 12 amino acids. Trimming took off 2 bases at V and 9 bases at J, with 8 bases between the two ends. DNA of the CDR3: TGTGCCAGCTCACCAGAGACACCTGAGCAGTTCTTC. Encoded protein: CASSPETPEQFF.

The DNA of the CDR3 is TGTGCCACCGGGGTTCGAGGAAAGGGAGCGCAGTATTTT. As protein: CATGVRGKGAQYF. The genes are TRBV12-3 or TRBV12-4 and TRBJ2-3; D possibly corresponds to TRBD2 (5 bases). The CDR3 runs to 13 residues. V lost 10 bases and J lost 10, with 21 bases in between.

Here the CDR3 reads CASSPVQGAGAYGYTF. In DNA form, the CDR3 reads TGTGCCAGCAGCCCAGTTCAGGGGGCTGGTGCCTATGGCTACACCTTC. The chain combines TRBV7-8 with TRBJ1-2; 8 bases match TRBD1. The germline CDR1 and CDR2 sequences are SGHVS and FQNEAQ. This CDR3 is built from 16 residues. The trim removed 5 bases at V and 4 bases at J, leaving 12 bases unmatched.

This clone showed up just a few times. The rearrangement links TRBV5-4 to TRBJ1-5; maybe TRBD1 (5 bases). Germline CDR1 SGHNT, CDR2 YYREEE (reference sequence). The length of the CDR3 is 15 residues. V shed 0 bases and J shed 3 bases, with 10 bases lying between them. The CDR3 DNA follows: TGTGCCAGCAGCTTGGATGGACAAATCAATCAGCCCCAGCATTTT. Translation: CASSLDGQINQPQHF.

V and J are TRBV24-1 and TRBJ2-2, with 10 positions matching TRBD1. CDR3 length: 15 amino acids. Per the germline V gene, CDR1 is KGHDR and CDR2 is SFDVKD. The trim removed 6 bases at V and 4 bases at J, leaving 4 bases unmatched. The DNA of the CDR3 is TGTGCCACCAGTTTCGGGGACAGGGGCACCGGGGAGCTGTTTTTT. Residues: CATSFGDRGTGELFF.

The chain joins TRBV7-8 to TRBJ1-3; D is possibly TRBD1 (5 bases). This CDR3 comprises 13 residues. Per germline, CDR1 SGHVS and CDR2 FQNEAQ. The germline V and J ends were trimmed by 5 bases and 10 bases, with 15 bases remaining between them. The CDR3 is CASSGGTGGTIYF. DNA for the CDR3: TGTGCCAGCAGCGGCGGGACGGGCGGTACCATATATTTT.

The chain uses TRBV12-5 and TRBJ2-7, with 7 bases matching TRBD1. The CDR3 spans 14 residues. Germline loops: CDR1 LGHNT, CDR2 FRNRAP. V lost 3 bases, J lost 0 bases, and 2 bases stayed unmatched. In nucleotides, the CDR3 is TGTGCTAGTGGTTTAAGGGGGCCCTCCTACGAGCAGTACTTC. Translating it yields CASGLRGPSYEQYF.

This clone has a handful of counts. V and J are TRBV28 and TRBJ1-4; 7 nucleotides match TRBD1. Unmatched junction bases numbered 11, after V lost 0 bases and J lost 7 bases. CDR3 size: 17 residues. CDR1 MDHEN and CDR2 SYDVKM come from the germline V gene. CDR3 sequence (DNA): TGTGCCAGCAGTTTATGGGGACAGACCCCAGGGGGTGAAAAACTGTTTTTT. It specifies CASSLWGQTPGGEKLFF.

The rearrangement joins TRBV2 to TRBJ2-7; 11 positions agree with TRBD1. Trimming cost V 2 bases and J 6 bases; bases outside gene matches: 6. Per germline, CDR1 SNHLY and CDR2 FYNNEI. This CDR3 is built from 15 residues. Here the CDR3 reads CASSESRTGGSEQYF. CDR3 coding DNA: TGTGCCAGCAGTGAAAGTAGGACAGGGGGCTCCGAGCAGTACTTC.

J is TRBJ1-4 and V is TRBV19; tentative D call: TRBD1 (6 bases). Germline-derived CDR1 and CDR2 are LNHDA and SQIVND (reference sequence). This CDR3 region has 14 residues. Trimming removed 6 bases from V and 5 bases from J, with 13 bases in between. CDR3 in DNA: TGTGCCAGTAGCCCGGACAGAAGAAATGAAAAACTGTTTTTT. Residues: CASSPDRRNEKLFF.

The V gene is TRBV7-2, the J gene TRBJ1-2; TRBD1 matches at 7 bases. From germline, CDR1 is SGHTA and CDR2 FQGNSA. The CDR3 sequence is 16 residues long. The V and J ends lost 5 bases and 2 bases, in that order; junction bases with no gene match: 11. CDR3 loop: CASSTQRETGNYGYTF. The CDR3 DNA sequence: TGTGCCAGCAGCACGCAGAGAGAGACAGGGAACTATGGCTACACCTTC.

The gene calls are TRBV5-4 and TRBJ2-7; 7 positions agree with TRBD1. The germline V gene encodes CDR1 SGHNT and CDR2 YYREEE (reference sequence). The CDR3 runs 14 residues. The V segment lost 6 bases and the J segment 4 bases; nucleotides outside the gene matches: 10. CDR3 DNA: TGTGCCAGCACCCAACAGGGGTCCCCATACGAGCAGTACTTC. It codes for CASTQQGSPYEQYF.

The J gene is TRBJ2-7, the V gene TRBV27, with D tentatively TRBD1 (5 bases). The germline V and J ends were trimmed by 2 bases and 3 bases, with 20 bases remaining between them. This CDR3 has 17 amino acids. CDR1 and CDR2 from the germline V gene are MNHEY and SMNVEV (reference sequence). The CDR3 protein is CASSLPYRFQQRYEQYF. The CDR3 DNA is TGTGCCAGCAGTTTACCTTACAGGTTCCAACAGCGCTACGAGCAGTACTTC.

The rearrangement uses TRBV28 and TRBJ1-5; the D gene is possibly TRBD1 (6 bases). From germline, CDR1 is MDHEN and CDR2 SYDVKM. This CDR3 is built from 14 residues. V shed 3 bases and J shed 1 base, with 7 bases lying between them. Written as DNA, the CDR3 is TGTGCCAGCAGTTTCCAGGGGAGCAATCAGCCCCAGCATTTT. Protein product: CASSFQGSNQPQHF.

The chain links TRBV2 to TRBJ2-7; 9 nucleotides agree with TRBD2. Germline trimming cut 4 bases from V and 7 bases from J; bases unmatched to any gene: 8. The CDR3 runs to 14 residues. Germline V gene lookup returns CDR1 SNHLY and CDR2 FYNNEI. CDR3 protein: CASSVGGGATEQYF. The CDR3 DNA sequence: TGTGCCAGCAGTGTTGGCGGGGGGGCTACAGAGCAGTACTTC.

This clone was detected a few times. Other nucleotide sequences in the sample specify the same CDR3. In nucleotides, the CDR3 is TGTGCCAGCAGCTTAGCAGGACAGTCTTCGTACTTC. This gives the protein CASSLAGQSSYF. The chain employs TRBV7-9 and TRBJ2-7; TRBD1 might be the D (6 bases). Germline assignment: CDR1 SEHNR and CDR2 FQNEAQ (reference sequence). The V end lost 0 bases, the J end lost 12 bases, and 12 bases lay between the germline ends. This CDR3 is 12 amino acids long.

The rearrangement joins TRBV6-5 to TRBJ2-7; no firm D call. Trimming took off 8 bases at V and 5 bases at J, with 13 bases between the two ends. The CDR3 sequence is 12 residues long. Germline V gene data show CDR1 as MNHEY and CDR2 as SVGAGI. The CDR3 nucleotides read TGTGCCAGCGAGTCAGGTAGTAACGAGCAGTACTTC. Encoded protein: CASESGSNEQYF.

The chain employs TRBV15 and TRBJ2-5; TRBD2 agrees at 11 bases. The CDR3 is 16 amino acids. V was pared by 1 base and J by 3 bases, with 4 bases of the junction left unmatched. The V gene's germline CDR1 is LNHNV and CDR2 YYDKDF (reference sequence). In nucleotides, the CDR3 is TGTGCCACCAGCAGAGGCAGACTAGCGGGAAAAGAGACCCAGTACTTC. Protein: CATSRGRLAGKETQYF.

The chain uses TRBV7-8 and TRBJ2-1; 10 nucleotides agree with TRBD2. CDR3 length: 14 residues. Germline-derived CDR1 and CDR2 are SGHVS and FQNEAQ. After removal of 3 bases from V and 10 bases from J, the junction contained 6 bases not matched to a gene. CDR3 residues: CASSFASGGTEQFF. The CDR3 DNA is TGTGCCAGCAGCTTCGCTAGCGGGGGCACCGAGCAGTTCTTC. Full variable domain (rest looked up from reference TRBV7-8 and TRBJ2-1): GAGVSQSPRYKVAKRGQDVALRCDPISGHVSLFWYQQALGQGPEFLTYFQNEAQLDKSGLPSDRFFAERPEGSVSTLKIQRTQQEDSAVYLCASSFASGGTEQFFGPGTRLTVL.

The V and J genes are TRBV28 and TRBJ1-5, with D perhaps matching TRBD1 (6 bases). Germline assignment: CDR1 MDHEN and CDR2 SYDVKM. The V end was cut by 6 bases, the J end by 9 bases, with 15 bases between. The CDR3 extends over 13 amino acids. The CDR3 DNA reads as TGTGCCAGCAGAGGGGGTTCCGGCGGGCCCCAGCATTTT. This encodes CASRGGSGGPQHF.

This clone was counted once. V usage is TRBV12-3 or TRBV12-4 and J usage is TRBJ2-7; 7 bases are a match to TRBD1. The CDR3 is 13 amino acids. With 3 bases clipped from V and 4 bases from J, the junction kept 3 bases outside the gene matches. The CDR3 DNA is TGTGCCAGCAGTTTGAGACAGGGATACGAGCAGTACTTC. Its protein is CASSLRQGYEQYF.

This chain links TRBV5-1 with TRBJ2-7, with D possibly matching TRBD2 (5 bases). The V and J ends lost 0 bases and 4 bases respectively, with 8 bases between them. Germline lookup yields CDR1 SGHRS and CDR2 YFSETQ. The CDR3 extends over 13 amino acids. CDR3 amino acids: CASSLGREYEQYF. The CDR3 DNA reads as TGCGCCAGCAGCTTGGGCCGGGAATACGAGCAGTACTTC.

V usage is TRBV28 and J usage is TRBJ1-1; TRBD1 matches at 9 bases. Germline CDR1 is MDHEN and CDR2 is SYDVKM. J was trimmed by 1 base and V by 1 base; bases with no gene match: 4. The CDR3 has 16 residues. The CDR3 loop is CASSLSGTGKNTEAFF. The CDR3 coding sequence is TGTGCCAGCAGTTTATCGGGGACAGGGAAGAACACTGAAGCTTTCTTT.